The 6 T cell receptor beta chains below were found in one sample sequenced in a study of blood T cell repertoires in COVID-19. Some clones are missing from TCRdb's copy, which holds only in-frame ones; the method was immunoSEQ multiplex PCR. The sample yields 100,000 to 150,000 clones, around 87% seen once. Sequenced: peripheral blood. The receptors here all came from a woman aged 60-70 years with acute or convalescent COVID-19.

The chain uses TRBV14 and TRBJ2-7; TRBD1 might be the D (6 bases). Trimming removed 1 base at V and 2 bases at J, with 12 bases between. The CDR3 sequence is 15 residues long. Germline-derived CDR1 and CDR2 are SGHDN and FVKESK. The CDR3 here is CASSQVFTGPYEQYF. The CDR3 nucleotides are TGTGCCAGCAGCCAAGTCTTTACAGGGCCCTACGAGCAGTACTTC.

This chain uses TRBV12-5 with TRBJ1-2; 9 bases match TRBD1. Trimming removed 7 bases from V and 5 bases from J; junction bases left unmatched: 5. The CDR3 sequence is 13 residues long. Germline V gene sequence: CDR1 LGHNT, CDR2 FRNRAP. CDR3 coding DNA: TGTGCTAGTGCGACTGGGACAGGGTATGGCTACACCTTC. Protein sequence: CASATGTGYGYTF.

The chain links TRBV9 to TRBJ2-5, with a tentative D call TRBD2 (6 bases). V shed 0 bases and J shed 2 bases, with 11 bases lying between them. The CDR3 is made up of 15 amino acids. Per germline, CDR1 SGDLS and CDR2 YYNGEE. DNA of the CDR3: TGTGCCAGCAGCGTAGGGAGTAGCGGACAAGAGACCCAGTACTTC. Translated: CASSVGSSGQETQYF.

The CDR3 sequence is CASSSRTGPQETQYF. The CDR3 DNA sequence: TGTGCCAGCAGTTCCCGGACAGGACCTCAAGAGACCCAGTACTTC. The chain couples TRBV6-2 or TRBV6-3 to TRBJ2-5, with 7 bases matching TRBD1. The CDR3 has 15 residues. With 4 bases clipped from V and 2 bases from J, the junction kept 7 bases outside the gene matches. Per the germline V gene, CDR1 is MNHEY and CDR2 is SVGEGT.

DNA for the CDR3: TGCGCCAGCAGCTTGGACAGGGGCAATGAGCAGTTCTTC. Encoded protein: CASSLDRGNEQFF. This rearrangement joins TRBV5-1 to TRBJ2-1; 7 positions match TRBD1. V trimming: 0 bases; J trimming: 6 bases; junction bases outside the gene matches: 0. Germline CDR1 is SGHRS and CDR2 is YFSETQ. The CDR3 is made up of 13 amino acids. The full variable domain, completed using reference TRBV5-1 and TRBJ2-1, is KAGVTQTPRYLIKTRGQQVTLSCSPISGHRSVSWYQQTPGQGLQFLFEYFSETQRNKGNFPGRFSGRQFSNSRSEMNVSTLELGDSALYLCASSLDRGNEQFFGPGTRLTVL.

The chain carries TRBV10-3 and TRBJ1-3; D ambiguous. The CDR3 contains 17 residues. From germline, CDR1 is ENHRY and CDR2 SYGVKD. Trimming took 5 bases from V and 0 from J, leaving 17 bases between them. The CDR3 loop is CAISNANTGFSGNTIYF. The CDR3 DNA follows: TGTGCCATCAGTAACGCGAATACGGGATTCTCTGGAAACACCATATATTTT.